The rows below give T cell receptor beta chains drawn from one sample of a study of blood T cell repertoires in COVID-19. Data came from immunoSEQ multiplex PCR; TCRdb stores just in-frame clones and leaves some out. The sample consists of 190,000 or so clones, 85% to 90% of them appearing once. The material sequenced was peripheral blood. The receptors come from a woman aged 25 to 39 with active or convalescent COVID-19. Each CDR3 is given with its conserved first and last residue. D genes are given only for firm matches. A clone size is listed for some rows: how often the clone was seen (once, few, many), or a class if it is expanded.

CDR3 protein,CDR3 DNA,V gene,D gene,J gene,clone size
CASTSSVDTQYF,TGTGCCAGCACCTCTAGCGTCGATACGCAGTATTTT,TRBV28,NA,TRBJ2-3,NA
CASSLALETSKYDTQYF,TGCGCCAGCAGCTTGGCCTTAGAGACTAGCAAGTACGATACGCAGTATTTT,TRBV5-1,TRBD2,TRBJ2-3,NA
CASSSGTDLFYGYTF,TGTGCCAGCAGCTCCGGGACAGATCTTTTCTATGGCTACACCTTC,TRBV5-4,TRBD1,TRBJ1-2,NA
CATSDPGLAGVTGELFF,TGTGCCACCAGTGACCCTGGACTAGCGGGAGTTACCGGGGAGCTGTTTTTT,TRBV24-1,TRBD2,TRBJ2-2,few
CASSELGGGLNEKLFF,TGTGCCAGCAGTGAATTAGGCGGGGGGTTGAATGAAAAACTGTTTTTT,TRBV6-1,NA,TRBJ1-4,NA
CASTGQGWYGYTF,TGTGCCAGCACAGGGCAGGGATGGTATGGCTACACCTTC,TRBV11-2,NA,TRBJ1-2,few
CASSIRGQPQHF,TGTGCCAGTAGTATACGGGGTCAGCCCCAGCATTTT,TRBV19,NA,TRBJ1-5,NA
CALDPDRGRDETEAFF,TGTGCCTTAGACCCGGACAGGGGGCGCGATGAGACTGAAGCTTTCTTT,TRBV30,TRBD1,TRBJ1-1,NA
CASSPKTGANYGYTF,TGTGCCAGCTCACCGAAGACAGGGGCTAACTATGGCTACACCTTC,TRBV18,TRBD1,TRBJ1-2,NA
CASSQGGVNTEAFF,TGTGCCAGCAGCCAAGGAGGAGTGAACACTGAAGCTTTCTTT,TRBV14,NA,TRBJ1-1,NA
CASSEAIGTGRKLFF,TGTGCCAGCAGTGAAGCGATTGGGACAGGGAGGAAACTGTTTTTT,TRBV6-1,TRBD1,TRBJ1-4,once
CASSIKSSGNTIYF,TGTGCCAGTAGTATAAAGAGCTCTGGAAACACCATATATTTT,TRBV19,NA,TRBJ1-3,NA
CASSQDIGQGARNTEAFF,TGTGCCAGCAGCCAAGATATCGGACAGGGGGCGAGGAACACTGAAGCTTTCTTT,TRBV14,TRBD1,TRBJ1-1,NA
CASSNTVNTEAFF,TGTGCCAGCAGTAATACAGTGAACACTGAAGCTTTCTTT,TRBV2,NA,TRBJ1-1,once
CASSADGGTYGYTF,TGTGCCAGCAGCGCCGACGGGGGGACCTATGGCTACACCTTC,TRBV9,NA,TRBJ1-2,NA
CASSQNSMKRTSAFF,TGTGCCAGCAGCCAAAACTCTATGAAACGGACTAGTGCGTTCTTC,TRBV3-1/TRBV3-2,TRBD2,TRBJ2-1,NA
CAWAEDSHSNQPQHF,TGTGCCTGGGCCGAGGACTCCCATAGCAATCAGCCCCAGCATTTT,TRBV30,NA,TRBJ1-5,once
CASSPEGGRKGTEAFF,TGTGCCAGTAGTCCGGAGGGGGGGCGCAAGGGCACTGAAGCTTTCTTT,TRBV19,NA,TRBJ1-1,NA
CASSGTGGGNQPQHF,TGTGCCAGCAGTGGGACAGGGGGGGGCAATCAGCCCCAGCATTTT,TRBV2,TRBD1,TRBJ1-5,NA
CASSDARGNRYNEQFF,TGTGCCAGCAGTGACGCTCGGGGAAACAGATACAATGAGCAGTTCTTC,TRBV6-2/TRBV6-3,NA,TRBJ2-1,NA
CASSPTWIGQRNTEAFF,TGTGCCAGTAGCCCCACATGGATTGGACAGAGGAACACTGAAGCTTTCTTT,TRBV19,NA,TRBJ1-1,NA
CASSLSLDSYEQYF,TGCGCCAGCAGCTTGTCGCTAGATTCCTACGAGCAGTACTTC,TRBV5-1,NA,TRBJ2-7,NA
CASTKYGQGNTEAFF,TGTGCCAGTACCAAATATGGACAGGGAAACACTGAAGCTTTCTTT,TRBV19,TRBD1,TRBJ1-1,NA
CASSLDRTGVVLEQYF,TGTGCCAGCAGCTTAGACCGGACAGGGGTCGTGTTGGAGCAGTACTTC,TRBV11-2,TRBD1,TRBJ2-7,NA
CASSFRQGASNTEAFF,TGCGCCAGCAGCTTTAGGCAGGGGGCCTCGAACACTGAAGCTTTCTTT,TRBV5-1,TRBD1,TRBJ1-1,NA
CASSIPPGTGGSGNTIYF,TGTGCCAGTAGTATCCCCCCCGGGACAGGGGGCTCTGGAAACACCATATATTTT,TRBV19,TRBD1,TRBJ1-3,few
CASSLTATNEKLFF,TGTGCCAGCAGCTTGACAGCAACTAATGAAAAACTGTTTTTT,TRBV5-6,NA,TRBJ1-4,once
CASSAGSGSGTQYF,TGCGCCAGCAGCGCCGGAAGCGGGAGCGGGACCCAGTACTTC,TRBV5-1,TRBD2,TRBJ2-5,NA
CASNQQRSYEQYF,TGTGCCAGCAATCAGCAGCGGTCCTACGAGCAGTACTTC,TRBV2,NA,TRBJ2-7,NA
CASSIDKRQLYGYTF,TGTGCCAGTAGTATAGATAAAAGACAACTCTATGGCTACACCTTC,TRBV19,NA,TRBJ1-2,once
CASSFPQLYGYTF,TGTGCCAGCAGTTTCCCCCAGTTGTATGGCTACACCTTC,TRBV28,NA,TRBJ1-2,few
CASSSVKQGITDTQYF,TGTGCCAGCAGTTCCGTCAAACAGGGTATCACAGATACGCAGTATTTT,TRBV28,NA,TRBJ2-3,NA
CASSTGLYNEQFF,TGTGCCAGTAGTACCGGACTGTACAATGAGCAGTTCTTC,TRBV19,NA,TRBJ2-1,NA
CASSIADSPLHF,TGTGCCAGTAGTATCGCGGATTCACCCCTCCACTTT,TRBV19,NA,TRBJ1-6,NA
CASSLGQAAGYTF,TGTGCCAGCAGCCTTGGACAGGCGGCTGGCTACACCTTC,TRBV28,TRBD1,TRBJ1-2,NA
CASRETGGWNGYTF,TGTGCCAGCAGGGAAACAGGGGGCTGGAATGGCTACACCTTC,TRBV2,TRBD1,TRBJ1-2,NA
CASLWLGQLIEAFF,TGTGCCAGCCTCTGGTTGGGGCAGTTAATTGAAGCTTTCTTT,TRBV6-5,NA,TRBJ1-1,NA
CASSPGTGAEKLFF,TGCGCCAGCAGCCCCGGGACAGGGGCTGAAAAACTGTTTTTT,TRBV5-1,TRBD1,TRBJ1-4,NA
CASSFWADRSYEQYF,TGTGCCAGCAGCTTTTGGGCAGACCGCTCCTACGAGCAGTACTTC,TRBV5-5,NA,TRBJ2-7,NA
CASSIGAGLANQPQHF,TGTGCCAGTAGTATAGGGGCAGGACTTGCTAATCAGCCCCAGCATTTT,TRBV19,NA,TRBJ1-5,NA
CASSEDRGEEKLFF,TGTGCCAGCAGTGAGGACAGGGGGGAAGAAAAACTGTTTTTT,TRBV2,TRBD1,TRBJ1-4,once
CASSQDLLAGDWEQYF,TGTGCCAGCAGCCAAGATTTACTAGCGGGAGATTGGGAGCAGTACTTC,TRBV3-1/TRBV3-2,TRBD2,TRBJ2-7,NA
CASSPLDGAYEQYF,TGTGCCAGCTCACCCCTCGACGGGGCCTACGAGCAGTACTTC,TRBV18,NA,TRBJ2-7,NA
CASSFRASGVGTDTQYF,TGTGCCAGCAGTTTTAGGGCTAGCGGAGTGGGGACAGATACGCAGTATTTT,TRBV28,TRBD2,TRBJ2-3,NA
CATAAGTGGNEQFF,TGTGCCACCGCCGCCGGGACAGGGGGCAATGAGCAGTTCTTC,TRBV19,TRBD1,TRBJ2-1,NA
CASSLTGKNYEQYF,TGTGCCAGCAGCTTGACCGGGAAAAACTACGAGCAGTACTTC,TRBV5-4,NA,TRBJ2-7,once
CASSPGGVAGGTDTQYF,TGTGCCAGTAGTCCCGGAGGGGTAGCGGGAGGGACAGATACGCAGTATTTT,TRBV19,TRBD2,TRBJ2-3,NA
CASSPLDRDNSPLHF,TGTGCCAGCAGCCCCCTCGACAGGGATAATTCACCCCTCCACTTT,TRBV5-6,TRBD1,TRBJ1-6,NA
CASSEGSGRPRGDTQYF,TGTGCCAGCAGTGAGGGTAGCGGGAGGCCCCGGGGAGATACGCAGTATTTT,TRBV25-1,TRBD2,TRBJ2-3,NA
CASSPTGRYEQYF,TGTGCCAGCAGCCCGACAGGAAGGTACGAGCAGTACTTC,TRBV5-4,NA,TRBJ2-7,few
CASSKEPGTMSTLGGAFF,TGTGCCAGCAGCAAAGAGCCCGGCACTATGTCTACCCTGGGGGGAGCTTTCTTT,TRBV21-1,NA,TRBJ1-1,NA
CASSQEGDGYTEAFF,TGTGCCAGCAGCCAAGAAGGCGACGGGTACACTGAAGCTTTCTTT,TRBV3-1/TRBV3-2,NA,TRBJ1-1,NA
CASSPPGGESYEQYF,TGTGCCAGCAGTCCCCCCGGCGGGGAATCCTACGAGCAGTACTTC,TRBV6-5,NA,TRBJ2-7,NA
CAISESIGHLVNYGYTF,TGTGCCATCAGTGAGTCAATAGGACACCTAGTAAACTATGGCTACACCTTC,TRBV10-3,NA,TRBJ1-2,NA